Following are 13 T cell receptor beta chains from one sample sequenced in a study of cytomegalovirus exposure and HLA in healthy donors. The protocol was immunoSEQ multiplex PCR, while the TCRdb copy is restricted to in-frame clones and leaves out a portion. The sample gives 86,000 or so clones, 95% to 97% of which show up once; 1.6% is in the top ten. The sample was PBMCs. All receptors come from a man between 18 and 35 years old in good health and CMV-seropositive.

The CDR3 spells CASSPRVAGIYEQYF. In DNA form, the CDR3 reads TGTGCCAGCTCACCACGGGTTGCGGGAATCTACGAGCAGTACTTC. The chain combines TRBV18 with TRBJ2-7, with D possibly TRBD2 on 6 matching bases. The CDR3 is 15 amino acids. CDR1 is KGHSH and CDR2 is LQKENI in the germline V gene. Deletions cut 1 base from V and 3 bases from J, with 13 bases between.

This chain connects TRBV4-1 to TRBJ1-1; 8 bases align to TRBD1. The ends lost 0 bases at V and 2 bases at J; junction bases unmatched: 14. CDR3 size: 19 residues. The germline V gene has CDR1 MGHRA and CDR2 YSYEKL. The CDR3 coding sequence is TGCGCCAGCAGCCAAGATTCCGGCTATGCAGGGGGCGGAAACACTGAAGCTTTCTTT. This gives the protein CASSQDSGYAGGGNTEAFF.

The chain links TRBV6-5 to TRBJ1-2, with D possibly being TRBD1 (5 bases). V was cut by 6 bases and J by 5 bases, with 10 bases left in between. The CDR3 runs to 12 residues. Germline assignment: CDR1 MNHEY and CDR2 SVGAGI. Here the CDR3 DNA reads TGTGCCAGCAGCAGCAAGGGGTATGGCTACACCTTC. Translated: CASSSKGYGYTF.

This chain uses TRBV6-5 with TRBJ2-3; 9 nucleotides line up with TRBD1. Germline V gives CDR1 MNHEY, CDR2 SVGAGI. This CDR3 is built from 14 residues. J was trimmed by 12 bases and V by 6 bases; bases with no gene match: 13. The CDR3, as DNA: TGTGCCAGCAGACACGGGACAGGGAAATCTCCTCAGTATTTT. Translating it yields CASRHGTGKSPQYF.

The chain carries TRBV6-4 and TRBJ2-2; TRBD1 agrees at 10 bases. The V segment lost 4 bases and the J segment 7 bases; nucleotides outside the gene matches: 15. Germline assignment: CDR1 MRHNA and CDR2 SNTAGT. CDR3 length: 18 amino acids. The CDR3: CASSGSGQGDTQVGELFF. In nucleotides, the CDR3 is TGTGCCAGCAGTGGATCCGGACAGGGGGACACTCAGGTCGGGGAGCTGTTTTTT.

The chain is built from TRBV10-3 and TRBJ1-2; TRBD1 matches at 8 bases. With V trimmed by 7 bases and J by 4 bases, 8 bases remained unmatched. This CDR3 region has 14 residues. Germline CDR1 and CDR2: ENHRY and SYGVKD. The CDR3 DNA follows: TGTGCCATCAAGGGAGGGACAGGAGCCTATGGCTACACCTTC. It yields the protein CAIKGGTGAYGYTF.

V gene TRBV10-3 combines with J gene TRBJ2-7; 8 bases fit TRBD1. Per the germline V gene, CDR1 is ENHRY and CDR2 is SYGVKD. Losses at the gene ends were 6 bases for V and 3 bases for J; bases not matched to a gene: 1. CDR3 length equals 12 residues. The CDR3 region is CAIRGQVYEQYF. Written as DNA, the CDR3 is TGTGCCATCAGGGGACAGGTCTACGAGCAGTACTTC.

The V and J genes are TRBV10-3 and TRBJ2-7; D unclear. Germline assignment: CDR1 ENHRY and CDR2 SYGVKD. Trimming cost V 2 bases and J 0 bases, with 8 bases left between them. This CDR3 is 14 amino acids long. The chain's CDR3 is CAISEPTASYEQYF. CDR3 bases: TGTGCCATCAGTGAGCCTACAGCCTCCTACGAGCAGTACTTC.

This CDR3 reads CASSAWTSGTDTQYF. CDR3 DNA: TGTGCCAGCAGCGCATGGACTAGCGGCACAGATACGCAGTATTTT. V is TRBV11-2 and J is TRBJ2-3; 9 nucleotides match TRBD2. V lost 5 bases, J lost 1 base, and 4 bases stayed unmatched. The CDR3 loop spans 15 amino acids. Germline CDR1 SGHAT, CDR2 FQNNGV.

This sequence joins TRBV9 and TRBJ2-1; 8 bases match TRBD2. Germline lookup yields CDR1 SGDLS and CDR2 YYNGEE. There are 16 residues in the CDR3. V lost 0 bases and J lost 6; bases outside the gene matches: 8. CDR3 protein: CASSVGWGGTSNEQFF. The CDR3, as DNA: TGTGCCAGCAGCGTAGGGTGGGGTGGGACTAGCAATGAGCAGTTCTTC.

V usage is TRBV7-2 and J usage is TRBJ2-1; 8 nucleotides match TRBD2. V was pared by 4 bases and J by 9 bases, with 11 bases of the junction left unmatched. This CDR3 has 15 residues. Germline assignment: CDR1 SGHTA and CDR2 FQGNSA. The CDR3 is CASSSGLVVQVEQFF. CDR3 coding DNA: TGTGCCAGCAGCTCGGGACTAGTCGTCCAGGTTGAGCAGTTCTTC.

The chain joins TRBV15 to TRBJ1-1; 7 nucleotides line up with TRBD1. The germline V gene has CDR1 LNHNV and CDR2 YYDKDF (reference sequence). This CDR3 is 14 amino acids long. The junction had 6 bases not matched to a gene; V was cut back by 5 bases and J by 3 bases. CDR3 loop: CATSPDREYTEAFF. The CDR3 bases are TGTGCCACCAGCCCCGACAGGGAGTACACTGAAGCTTTCTTT.

The chain employs TRBV2 and TRBJ1-2; 8 bases agree with TRBD1. The V gene end was trimmed by 2 bases and the J gene end by 5 bases; junction bases not matched to a gene: 4. The CDR3 contains 14 residues. Germline V lookup: CDR1 SNHLY, CDR2 FYNNEI. CDR3 in amino acids: CASSEQGARYGYTF. Here the CDR3 DNA reads TGTGCCAGCAGTGAACAGGGGGCGCGGTATGGCTACACCTTC.